This record looks at one T cell receptor (beta chain) sequence and its context. Its matching antigen is unknown. This record comes from a study of cytomegalovirus exposure and HLA in healthy donors. The overall study: A later analysis reported the same platform for the 90 to 150 validation repertoires and the roughly 670 first-cohort repertoires.

TCRdb keeps only in-frame clones here, not all; method: immunoSEQ multiplex PCR. The sample shows about 360,000 clones, 86% of them seen only once. Study findings and constraints: Among TCR sequences, most were rare, though some public TCRs appeared in many donors. Altogether, some 170 TCR beta chains were recorded as cytomegalovirus-associated. High sensitivity and specificity were reportedly achieved when the classifier diagnosed cytomegalovirus status.

Per the germline V gene, CDR1 is SNHLY and CDR2 is FYNNEI. The CDR3 runs 16 residues. Trimming removed 5 bases at V and 0 bases at J, with 11 bases between. This receptor was obtained from a woman younger than 30 in good health and CMV-seronegative. V and J are TRBV2 and TRBJ1-6, with D unclear. The sequencing sample was made of PBMCs. DNA of the CDR3: TGTGCCAGCAGTACCGGGGATATCTCCTATAATTCACCCCTCCACTTT. It is translated as CASSTGDISYNSPLHF.